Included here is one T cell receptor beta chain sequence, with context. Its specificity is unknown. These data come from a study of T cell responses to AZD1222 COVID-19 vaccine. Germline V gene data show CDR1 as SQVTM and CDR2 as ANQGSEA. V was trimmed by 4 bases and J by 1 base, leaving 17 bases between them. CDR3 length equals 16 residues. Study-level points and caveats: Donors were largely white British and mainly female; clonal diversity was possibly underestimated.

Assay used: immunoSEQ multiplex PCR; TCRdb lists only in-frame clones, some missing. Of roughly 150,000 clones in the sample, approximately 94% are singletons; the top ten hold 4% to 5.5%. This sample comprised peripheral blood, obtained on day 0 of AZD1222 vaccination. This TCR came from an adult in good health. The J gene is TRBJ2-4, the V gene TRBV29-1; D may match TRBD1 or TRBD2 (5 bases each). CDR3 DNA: TGCAGCGTTGGGGACCCCAGAAGAGGGGCCAAAAACATTCAGTACTTC. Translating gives CSVGDPRRGAKNIQYF.